These 2 T cell receptor beta chains were sequenced from one sample in a study of monozygotic twins with inflammatory bowel disease. From the 5' RACE reads, TCRdb lists one entry per CDR3 protein and no DNA. In total, the table holds approximately 330,000 distinct CDR3 sequences. What was sequenced was blood. The receptors were gathered from a human donor with ulcerative colitis or Crohn's disease, or a healthy co-twin of an affected twin (not recorded which).

The genes are TRBV18 and TRBJ1-1. Germline loops: CDR1 KGHSH, CDR2 LQKENI. The CDR3 is 14 amino acids. CDR3 loop: CASSLNPIGTEAFF.

The chain combines TRBV28 with TRBJ1-1. This CDR3 region has 11 residues. Germline V gives CDR1 MDHEN, CDR2 SYDVKM. The CDR3 loop reads CASSFFTQAFF. The whole variable domain, remainder taken from reference TRBV28 and TRBJ1-1, is DVKVTQSSRYLVKRTGEKVFLECVQDMDHENMFWYRQDPGLGLRLIYFSYDVKMKEKGDIPEGYSVSREKKERFSLILESASTNQTSMYLCASSFFTQAFFGQGTRLTVV.